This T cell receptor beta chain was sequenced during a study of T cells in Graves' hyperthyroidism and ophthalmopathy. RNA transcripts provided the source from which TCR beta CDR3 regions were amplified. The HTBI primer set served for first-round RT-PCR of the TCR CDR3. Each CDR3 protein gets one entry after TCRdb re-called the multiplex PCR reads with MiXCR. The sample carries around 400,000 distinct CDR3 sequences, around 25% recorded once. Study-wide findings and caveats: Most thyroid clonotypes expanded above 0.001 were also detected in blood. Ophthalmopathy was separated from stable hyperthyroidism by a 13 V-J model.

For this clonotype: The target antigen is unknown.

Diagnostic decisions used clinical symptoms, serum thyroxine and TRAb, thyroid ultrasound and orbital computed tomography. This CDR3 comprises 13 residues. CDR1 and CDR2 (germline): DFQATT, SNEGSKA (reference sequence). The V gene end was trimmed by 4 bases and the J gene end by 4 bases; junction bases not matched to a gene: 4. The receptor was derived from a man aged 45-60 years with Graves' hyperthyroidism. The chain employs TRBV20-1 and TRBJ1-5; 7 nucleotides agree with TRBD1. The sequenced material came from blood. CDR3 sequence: CSAKRDRNQPQHF. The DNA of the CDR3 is TGCAGTGCTAAAAGGGACAGAAATCAGCCCCAGCATTTT.